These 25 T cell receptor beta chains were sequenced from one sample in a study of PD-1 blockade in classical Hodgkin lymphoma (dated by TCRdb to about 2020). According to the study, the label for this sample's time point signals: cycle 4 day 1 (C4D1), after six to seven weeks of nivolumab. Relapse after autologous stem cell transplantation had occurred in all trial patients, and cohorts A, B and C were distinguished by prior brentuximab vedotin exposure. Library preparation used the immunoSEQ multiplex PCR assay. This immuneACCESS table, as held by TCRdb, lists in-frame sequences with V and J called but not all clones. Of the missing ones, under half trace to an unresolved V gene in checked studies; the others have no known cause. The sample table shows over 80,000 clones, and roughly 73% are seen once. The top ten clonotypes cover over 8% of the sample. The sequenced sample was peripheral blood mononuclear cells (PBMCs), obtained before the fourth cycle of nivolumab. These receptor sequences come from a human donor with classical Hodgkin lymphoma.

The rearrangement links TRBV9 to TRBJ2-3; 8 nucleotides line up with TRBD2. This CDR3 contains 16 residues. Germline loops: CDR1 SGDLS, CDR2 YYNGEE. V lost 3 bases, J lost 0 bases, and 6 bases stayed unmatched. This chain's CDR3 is CASSAEGLASTDTQYF. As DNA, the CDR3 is TGTGCCAGCAGCGCCGAAGGACTAGCTAGCACAGATACGCAGTATTTT.

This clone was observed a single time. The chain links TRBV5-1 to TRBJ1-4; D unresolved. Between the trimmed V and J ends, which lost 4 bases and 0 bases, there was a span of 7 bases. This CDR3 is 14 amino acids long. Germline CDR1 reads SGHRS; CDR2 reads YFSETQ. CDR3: CASSTSSTNEKLFF. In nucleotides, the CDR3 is TGCGCCAGCAGCACCAGCTCAACTAATGAAAAACTGTTTTTT.

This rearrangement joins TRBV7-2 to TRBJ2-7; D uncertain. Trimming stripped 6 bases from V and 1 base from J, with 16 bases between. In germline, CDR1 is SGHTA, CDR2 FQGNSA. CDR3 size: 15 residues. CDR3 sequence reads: CASSLHPDRSYEQYF. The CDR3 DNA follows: TGTGCCAGCAGTTTGCACCCGGACCGTTCCTACGAGCAGTACTTC.

CDR3 bases: TGTGCCAGTAGTGCCCTTCAGTCGGGGGGCCCTTGGGGCTGGGCTGGCTACACCTTC. Encoded protein: CASSALQSGGPWGWAGYTF. This sequence joins TRBV19 and TRBJ1-2, with D possibly TRBD1 on 6 matching bases. The CDR3 length is 19 residues. The germline CDR1 and CDR2 sequences are LNHDA and SQIVND (reference sequence). Trimming removed 5 bases at V and 7 bases at J, with 32 bases between.

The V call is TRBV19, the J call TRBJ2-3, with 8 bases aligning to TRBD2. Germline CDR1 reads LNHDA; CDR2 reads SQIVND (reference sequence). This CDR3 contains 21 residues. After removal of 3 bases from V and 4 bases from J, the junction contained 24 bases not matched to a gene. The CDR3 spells CASSIFTGPLIQGLGADTQYF. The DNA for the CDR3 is TGTGCCAGTAGTATCTTTACCGGGCCATTAATTCAGGGACTAGGGGCAGATACGCAGTATTTT.

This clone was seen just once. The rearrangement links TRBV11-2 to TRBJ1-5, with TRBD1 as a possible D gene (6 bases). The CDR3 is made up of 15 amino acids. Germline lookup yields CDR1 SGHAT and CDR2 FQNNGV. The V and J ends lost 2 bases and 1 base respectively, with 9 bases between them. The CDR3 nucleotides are TGTGCCAGCAGCTTAAGGGGGGGAAGCAATCAGCCCCAGCATTTT. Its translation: CASSLRGGSNQPQHF.

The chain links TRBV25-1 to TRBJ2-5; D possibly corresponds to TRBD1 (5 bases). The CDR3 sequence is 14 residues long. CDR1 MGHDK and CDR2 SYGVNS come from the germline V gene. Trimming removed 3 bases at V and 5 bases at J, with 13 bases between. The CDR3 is CASSDLGVRETQYF. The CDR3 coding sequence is TGTGCCAGCAGTGACTTAGGGGTGAGGGAGACCCAGTACTTC.

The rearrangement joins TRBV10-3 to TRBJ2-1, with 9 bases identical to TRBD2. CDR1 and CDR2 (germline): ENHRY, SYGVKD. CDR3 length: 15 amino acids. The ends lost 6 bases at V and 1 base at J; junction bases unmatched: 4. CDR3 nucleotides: TGTGCCATCAGGCCGGGACTAGCATCCTACAATGAGCAGTTCTTC. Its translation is CAIRPGLASYNEQFF.

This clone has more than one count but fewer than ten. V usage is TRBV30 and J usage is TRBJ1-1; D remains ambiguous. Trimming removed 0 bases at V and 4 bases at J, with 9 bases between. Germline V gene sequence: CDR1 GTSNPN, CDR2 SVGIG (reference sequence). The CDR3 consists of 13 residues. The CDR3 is CAWSVMRSTEAFF. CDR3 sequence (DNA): TGTGCCTGGAGTGTAATGAGGAGCACTGAAGCTTTCTTT.

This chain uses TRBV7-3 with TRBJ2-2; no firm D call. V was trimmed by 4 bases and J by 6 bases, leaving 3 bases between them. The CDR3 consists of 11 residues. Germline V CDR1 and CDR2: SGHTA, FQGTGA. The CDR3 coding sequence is TGTGCCAGCAGCTCCTCCGGGGAGCTGTTTTTT. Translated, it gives CASSSSGELFF.

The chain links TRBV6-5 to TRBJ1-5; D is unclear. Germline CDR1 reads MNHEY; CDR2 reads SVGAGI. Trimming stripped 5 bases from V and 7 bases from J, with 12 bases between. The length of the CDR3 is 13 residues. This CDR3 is CASSERVHQPQHF. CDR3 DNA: TGTGCCAGCAGTGAGAGGGTTCACCAGCCCCAGCATTTT.

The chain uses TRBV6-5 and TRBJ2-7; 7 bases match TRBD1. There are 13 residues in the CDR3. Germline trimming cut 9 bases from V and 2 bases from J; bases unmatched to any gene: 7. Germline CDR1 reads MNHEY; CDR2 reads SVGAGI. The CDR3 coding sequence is TGTGCCAGTAGTCGGGACAGTACCTACGAGCAGTACTTC. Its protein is CASSRDSTYEQYF.

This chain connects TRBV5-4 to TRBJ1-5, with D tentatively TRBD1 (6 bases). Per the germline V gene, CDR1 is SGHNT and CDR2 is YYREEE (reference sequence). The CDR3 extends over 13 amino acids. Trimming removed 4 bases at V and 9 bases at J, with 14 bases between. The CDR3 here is CASSGDKIVPQHF. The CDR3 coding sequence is TGTGCCAGCAGCGGGGACAAAATTGTGCCCCAGCATTTT.

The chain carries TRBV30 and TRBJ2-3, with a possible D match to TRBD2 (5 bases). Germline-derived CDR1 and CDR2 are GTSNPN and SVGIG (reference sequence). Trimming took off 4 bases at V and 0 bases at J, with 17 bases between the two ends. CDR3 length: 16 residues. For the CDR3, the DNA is TGTGCCTGGACCCGACTGGCTAGCCGTAGCACAGATACGCAGTATTTT. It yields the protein CAWTRLASRSTDTQYF.

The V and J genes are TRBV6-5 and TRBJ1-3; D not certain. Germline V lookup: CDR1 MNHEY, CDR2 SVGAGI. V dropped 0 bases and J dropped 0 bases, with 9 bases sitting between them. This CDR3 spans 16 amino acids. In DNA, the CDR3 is TGTGCCAGCAGTTACTCAAAAACGTTCTCTGGAAACACCATATATTTT. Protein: CASSYSKTFSGNTIYF.

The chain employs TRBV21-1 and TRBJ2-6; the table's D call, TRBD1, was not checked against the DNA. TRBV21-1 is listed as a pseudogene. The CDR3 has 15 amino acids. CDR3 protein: CASRDSTSGANVLTF. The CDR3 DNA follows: TGTGCCAGCAGGGACAGCACCTCTGGGGCCAACGTCCTGACTTTC.

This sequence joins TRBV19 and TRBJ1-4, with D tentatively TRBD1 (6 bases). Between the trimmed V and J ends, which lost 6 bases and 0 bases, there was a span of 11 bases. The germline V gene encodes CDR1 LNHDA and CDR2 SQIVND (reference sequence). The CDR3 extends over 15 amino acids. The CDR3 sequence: CASRMTGSTNEKLFF. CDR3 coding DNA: TGTGCCAGTAGGATGACAGGCTCAACTAATGAAAAACTGTTTTTT.

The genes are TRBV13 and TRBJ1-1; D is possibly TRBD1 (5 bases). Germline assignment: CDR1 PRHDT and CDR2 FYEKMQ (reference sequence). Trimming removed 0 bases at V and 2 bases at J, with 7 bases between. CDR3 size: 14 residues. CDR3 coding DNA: TGTGCCAGCAGCTTAGGTGGGGGAAACACTGAAGCTTTCTTT. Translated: CASSLGGGNTEAFF.

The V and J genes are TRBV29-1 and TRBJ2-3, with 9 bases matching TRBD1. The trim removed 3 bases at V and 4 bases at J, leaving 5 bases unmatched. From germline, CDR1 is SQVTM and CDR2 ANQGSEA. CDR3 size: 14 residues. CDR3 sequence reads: CSVDLGQGADTQYF. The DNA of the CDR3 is TGCAGCGTTGATTTGGGACAGGGAGCAGATACGCAGTATTTT.

The CDR3 loop is CASNMLQGDEQFF. Written as DNA, the CDR3 is TGTGCCAGTAATATGCTACAGGGCGATGAGCAGTTCTTC. This chain uses TRBV19 with TRBJ2-1, with D possibly matching TRBD1 (6 bases). Germline V CDR1 and CDR2: LNHDA, SQIVND (reference sequence). With 7 bases removed from V and 8 bases from J, the gap between germline ends came to 15 bases. The CDR3 totals 13 residues.

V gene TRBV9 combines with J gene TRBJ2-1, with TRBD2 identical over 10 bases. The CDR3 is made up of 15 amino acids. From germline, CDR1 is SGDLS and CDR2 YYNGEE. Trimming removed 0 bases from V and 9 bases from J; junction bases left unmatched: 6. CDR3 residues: CASSVGTSGVGEQFF. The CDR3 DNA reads TGTGCCAGCAGCGTAGGGACTAGCGGTGTGGGTGAGCAGTTCTTC.

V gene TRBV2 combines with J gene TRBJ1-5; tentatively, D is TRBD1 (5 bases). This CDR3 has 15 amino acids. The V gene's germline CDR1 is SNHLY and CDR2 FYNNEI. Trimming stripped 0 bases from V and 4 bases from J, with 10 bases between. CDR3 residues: CASSEATGYNQPQHF. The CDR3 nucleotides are TGTGCCAGCAGTGAAGCAACAGGTTATAATCAGCCCCAGCATTTT.

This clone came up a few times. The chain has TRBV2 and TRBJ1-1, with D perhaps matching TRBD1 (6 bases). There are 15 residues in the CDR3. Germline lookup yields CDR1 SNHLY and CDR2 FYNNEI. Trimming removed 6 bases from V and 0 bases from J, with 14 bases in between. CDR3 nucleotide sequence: TGTGCCAGCAGGAAACAGGGAAACATGAACACTGAAGCTTTCTTT. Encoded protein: CASRKQGNMNTEAFF.

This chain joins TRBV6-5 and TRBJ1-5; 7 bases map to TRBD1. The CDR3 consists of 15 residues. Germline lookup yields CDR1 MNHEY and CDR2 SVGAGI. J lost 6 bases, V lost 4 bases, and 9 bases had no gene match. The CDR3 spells CASSSLSSGGQPQHF. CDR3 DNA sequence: TGTGCCAGCAGTTCCCTGTCCTCAGGGGGTCAGCCCCAGCATTTT.

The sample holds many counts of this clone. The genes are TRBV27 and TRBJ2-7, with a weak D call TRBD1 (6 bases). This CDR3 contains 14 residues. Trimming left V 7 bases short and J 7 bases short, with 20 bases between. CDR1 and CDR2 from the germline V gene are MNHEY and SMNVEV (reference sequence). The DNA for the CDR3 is TGTGCCAGCAAGTTACAGGGAGTTAGAAGGGAGCAGTACTTC. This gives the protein CASKLQGVRREQYF.